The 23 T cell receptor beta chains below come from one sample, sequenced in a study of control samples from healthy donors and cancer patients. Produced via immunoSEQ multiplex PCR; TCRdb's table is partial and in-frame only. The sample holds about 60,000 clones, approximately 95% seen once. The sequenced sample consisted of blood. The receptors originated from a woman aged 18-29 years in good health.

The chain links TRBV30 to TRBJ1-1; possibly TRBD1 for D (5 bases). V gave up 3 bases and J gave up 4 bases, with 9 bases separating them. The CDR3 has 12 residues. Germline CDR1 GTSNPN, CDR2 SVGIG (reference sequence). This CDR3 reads CAWSRDGTEAFF. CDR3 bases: TGTGCCTGGAGCCGGGACGGCACTGAAGCTTTCTTT. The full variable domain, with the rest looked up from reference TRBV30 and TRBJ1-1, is SQTIHQWPATLVQPVGSPLSLECTVEGTSNPNLYWYRQAAGRGLQLLFYSVGIGQISSEVPQNLSASRPQDRQFILSSKKLLLSDSGFYLCAWSRDGTEAFFGQGTRLTVV.

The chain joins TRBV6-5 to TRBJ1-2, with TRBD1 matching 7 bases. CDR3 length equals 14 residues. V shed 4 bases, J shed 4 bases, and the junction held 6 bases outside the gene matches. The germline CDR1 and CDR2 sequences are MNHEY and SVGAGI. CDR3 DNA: TGTGCCAGCAGTTTACAGGGGACTGGCTATGGCTACACCTTC. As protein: CASSLQGTGYGYTF.

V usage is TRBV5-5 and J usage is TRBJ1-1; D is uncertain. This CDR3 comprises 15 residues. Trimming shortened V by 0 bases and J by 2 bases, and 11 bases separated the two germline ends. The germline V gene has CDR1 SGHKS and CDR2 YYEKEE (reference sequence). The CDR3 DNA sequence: TGTGCCAGCAGCTTGGCGGTGGCAGGTAACACTGAAGCTTTCTTT. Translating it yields CASSLAVAGNTEAFF.

The CDR3 sequence: CASSISATDTQYF. CDR3 coding DNA: TGTGCCAGTAGTATTTCCGCGACAGATACGCAGTATTTT. This rearrangement joins TRBV19 to TRBJ2-3; D call uncertain. The CDR3 loop spans 13 amino acids. V lost 3 bases and J 3 bases, leaving 7 bases between the germline ends. CDR1 is LNHDA, CDR2 SQIVND, per germline (reference sequence).

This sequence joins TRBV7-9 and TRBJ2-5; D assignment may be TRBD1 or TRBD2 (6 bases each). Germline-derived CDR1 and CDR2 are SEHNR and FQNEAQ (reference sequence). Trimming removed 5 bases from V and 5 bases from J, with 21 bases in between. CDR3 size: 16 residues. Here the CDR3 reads CASSKTFLGGRETQYF. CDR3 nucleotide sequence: TGTGCCAGCAGCAAGACTTTTTTGGGGGGCCGGGAGACCCAGTACTTC.

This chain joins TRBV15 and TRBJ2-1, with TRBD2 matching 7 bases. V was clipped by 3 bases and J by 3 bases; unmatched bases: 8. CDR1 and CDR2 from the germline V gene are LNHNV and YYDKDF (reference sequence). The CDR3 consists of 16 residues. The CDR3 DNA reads TGTGCCACCAGCAGGCGCCGGGACTACGGCTACAATGAGCAGTTCTTC. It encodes CATSRRRDYGYNEQFF.

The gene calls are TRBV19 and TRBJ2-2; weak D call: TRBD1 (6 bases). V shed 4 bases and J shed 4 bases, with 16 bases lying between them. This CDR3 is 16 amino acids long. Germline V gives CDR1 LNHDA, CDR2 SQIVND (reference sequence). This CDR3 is CASSRGQRSSTGELFF. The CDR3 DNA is TGTGCCAGTAGTAGAGGACAGCGGAGTAGCACCGGGGAGCTGTTTTTT.

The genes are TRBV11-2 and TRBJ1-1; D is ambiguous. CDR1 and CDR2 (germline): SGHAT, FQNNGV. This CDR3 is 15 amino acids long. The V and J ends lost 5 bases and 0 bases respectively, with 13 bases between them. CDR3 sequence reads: CASSNGLLVNTEAFF. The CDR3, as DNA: TGTGCCAGCAGCAACGGACTGCTCGTGAACACTGAAGCTTTCTTT.

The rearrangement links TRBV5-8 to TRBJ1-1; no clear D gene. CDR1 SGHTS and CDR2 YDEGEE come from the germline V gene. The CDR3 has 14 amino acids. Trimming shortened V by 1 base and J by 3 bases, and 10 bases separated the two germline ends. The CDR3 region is CASSLTQRDTEAFF. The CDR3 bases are TGTGCCAGCAGCTTGACACAGAGGGACACTGAAGCTTTCTTT. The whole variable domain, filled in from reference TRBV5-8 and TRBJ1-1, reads EAGVTQSPTHLIKTRGQQATLRCSPISGHTSVYWYQQALGLGLQFLLWYDEGEERNRGNFPPRFSGRQFPNYSSELNVNALELEDSALYLCASSLTQRDTEAFFGQGTRLTVV.

The CDR3 sequence is CASTGGTADGYTF. In nucleotides, the CDR3 is TGTGCCAGCACGGGGGGGACCGCGGACGGCTACACCTTC. The chain employs TRBV28 and TRBJ1-2; D is possibly TRBD1 (5 bases). CDR1 is MDHEN, CDR2 SYDVKM, per germline. Deletions cut 7 bases from V and 8 bases from J, with 17 bases between. This CDR3 has 13 residues.

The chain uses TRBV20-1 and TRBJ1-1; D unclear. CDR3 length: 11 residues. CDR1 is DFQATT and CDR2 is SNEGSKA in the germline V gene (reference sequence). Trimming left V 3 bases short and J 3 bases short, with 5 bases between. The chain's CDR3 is CSASFYTEAFF. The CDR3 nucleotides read TGCAGTGCTAGTTTTTACACTGAAGCTTTCTTT.

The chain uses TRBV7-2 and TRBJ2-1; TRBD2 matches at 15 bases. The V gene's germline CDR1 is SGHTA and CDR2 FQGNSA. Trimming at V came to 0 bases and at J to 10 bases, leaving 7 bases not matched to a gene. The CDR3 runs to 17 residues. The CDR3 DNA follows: TGTGCCAGCAGCTTAGCAAGGACTAGCGGGGGGGTTCGCGAGCAGTTCTTC. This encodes CASSLARTSGGVREQFF. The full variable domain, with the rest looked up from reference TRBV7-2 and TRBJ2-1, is GAGVSQSPSNKVTEKGKDVELRCDPISGHTALYWYRQSLGQGLEFLIYFQGNSAPDKSGLPSDRFSAERTGGSVSTLTIQRTQQEDSAVYLCASSLARTSGGVREQFFGPGTRLTVL.

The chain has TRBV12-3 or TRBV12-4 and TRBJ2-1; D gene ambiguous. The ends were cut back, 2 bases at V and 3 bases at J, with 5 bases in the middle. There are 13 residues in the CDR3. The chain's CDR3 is CASSLMDYNEQFF. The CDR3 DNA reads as TGTGCCAGCAGTTTAATGGACTACAATGAGCAGTTCTTC.

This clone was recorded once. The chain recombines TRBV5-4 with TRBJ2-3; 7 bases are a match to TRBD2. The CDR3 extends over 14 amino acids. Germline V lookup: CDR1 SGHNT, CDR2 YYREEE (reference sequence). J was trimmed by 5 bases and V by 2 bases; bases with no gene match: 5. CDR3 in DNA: TGTGCCAGCAGCTTTGGGGGGGACCGAGATACGCAGTATTTT. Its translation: CASSFGGDRDTQYF.

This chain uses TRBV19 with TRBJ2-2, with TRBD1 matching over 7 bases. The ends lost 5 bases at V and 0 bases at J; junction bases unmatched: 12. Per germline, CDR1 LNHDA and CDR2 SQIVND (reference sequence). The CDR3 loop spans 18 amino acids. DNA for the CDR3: TGTGCCAGTAGTTCCAGACAGGGCAAACTTCCGAACACCGGGGAGCTGTTTTTT. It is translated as CASSSRQGKLPNTGELFF.

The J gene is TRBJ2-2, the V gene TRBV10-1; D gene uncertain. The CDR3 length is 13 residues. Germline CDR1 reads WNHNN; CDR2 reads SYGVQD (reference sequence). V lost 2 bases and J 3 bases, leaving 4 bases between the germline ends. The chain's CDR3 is CASSEGDTGELFF. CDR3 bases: TGCGCCAGCAGTGAGGGGGACACCGGGGAGCTGTTTTTT.

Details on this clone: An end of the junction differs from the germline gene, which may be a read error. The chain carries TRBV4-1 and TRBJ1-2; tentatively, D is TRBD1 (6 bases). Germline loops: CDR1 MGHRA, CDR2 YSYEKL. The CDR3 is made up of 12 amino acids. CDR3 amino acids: CASSATGGDTVF. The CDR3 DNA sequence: TGCGCCAGCAGCGCCACGGGCGGGGACACTGTCTTC.

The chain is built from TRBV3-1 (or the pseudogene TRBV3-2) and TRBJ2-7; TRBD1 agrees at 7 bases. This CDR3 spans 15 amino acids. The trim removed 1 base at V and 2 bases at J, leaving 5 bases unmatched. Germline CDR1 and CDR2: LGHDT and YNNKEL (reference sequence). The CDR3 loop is CASSQVGTDPYEQYF. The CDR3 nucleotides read TGTGCCAGCAGCCAAGTCGGGACAGACCCCTACGAGCAGTACTTC.

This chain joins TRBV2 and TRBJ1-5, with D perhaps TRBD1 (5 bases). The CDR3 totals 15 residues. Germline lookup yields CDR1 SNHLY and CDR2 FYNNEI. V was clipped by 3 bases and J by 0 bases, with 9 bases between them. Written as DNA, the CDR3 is TGTGCCAGCAGTGATGGGGGGTATAGCAATCAGCCCCAGCATTTT. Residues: CASSDGGYSNQPQHF.

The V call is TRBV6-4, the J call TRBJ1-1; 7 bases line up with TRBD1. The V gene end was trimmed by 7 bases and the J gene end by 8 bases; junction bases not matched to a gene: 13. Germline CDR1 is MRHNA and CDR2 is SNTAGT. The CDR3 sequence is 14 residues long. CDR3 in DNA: TGTGCCAGCAAAGGGGGGACAGAGGCGTCCGAAGCTTTCTTT. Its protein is CASKGGTEASEAFF.

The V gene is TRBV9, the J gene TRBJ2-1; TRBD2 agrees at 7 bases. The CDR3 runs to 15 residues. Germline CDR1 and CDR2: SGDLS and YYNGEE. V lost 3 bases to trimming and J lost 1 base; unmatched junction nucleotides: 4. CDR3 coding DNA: TGTGCCAGCAGCGGGGGGGGGAATTCCTACAATGAGCAGTTCTTC. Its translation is CASSGGGNSYNEQFF.

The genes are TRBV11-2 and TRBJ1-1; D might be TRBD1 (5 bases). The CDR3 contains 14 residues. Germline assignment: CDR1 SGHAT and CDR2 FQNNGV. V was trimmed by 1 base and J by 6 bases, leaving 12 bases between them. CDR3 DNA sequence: TGTGCCAGCAGCTTAGCGGGGGGGATGGCTGAAGCTTTCTTT. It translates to CASSLAGGMAEAFF.

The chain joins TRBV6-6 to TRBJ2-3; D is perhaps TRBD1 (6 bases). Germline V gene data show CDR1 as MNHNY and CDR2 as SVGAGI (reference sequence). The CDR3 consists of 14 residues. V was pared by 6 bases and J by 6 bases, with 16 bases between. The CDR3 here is CASSAGAESDTQYF. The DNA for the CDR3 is TGTGCCAGCAGCGCAGGGGCGGAATCCGATACGCAGTATTTT.